This is a list of T cell receptor beta chains from one sample in a study of cytomegalovirus exposure and HLA in healthy donors. Generated by immunoSEQ multiplex PCR, the TCRdb table keeps only in-frame clones and is missing some. Of over 150,000 clones in the sample, over 65% were seen once. The sequenced material came from PBMCs. The receptors shown here come from a man aged 30 to 39 in good health and CMV-seronegative. The CDR3 runs from the conserved cysteine through the conserved F or W. Fields, in order: V gene, D gene, clone size, CDR3 length, J gene, CDR3 DNA, CDR3 protein. D genes are given only for firm matches. Clone sizes are given selectively: once, few, many, or a class where the clone is expanded.

TRBV7-9	TRBD1	few	15	TRBJ2-1	TGTGCCAGCAGCGGACCCGGGACAGAGTACAATGAGCAGTTCTTC	CASSGPGTEYNEQFF
TRBV4-1	.	.	17	TRBJ2-1	TGCGCCAGCAGCCAAGATCTGTATTCGGCGGGTACGAATGAGCAGTTCTTC	CASSQDLYSAGTNEQFF
TRBV5-1	TRBD1	.	14	TRBJ1-2	TGCGCCAGCAGCCCCGGGACAGGGTTCGGTGGCTACACCTTC	CASSPGTGFGGYTF
TRBV29-1	.	.	13	TRBJ2-1	TGCAGCGTTGAGGGCTCCAGAGACAATGAGCAGTTCTTC	CSVEGSRDNEQFF
TRBV7-9	.	.	18	TRBJ2-7	TGTGCCAGCAGCTCCACGGACAGCCCCCGCGCCCTAGAGTACGAGCAGTACTTC	CASSSTDSPRALEYEQYF
TRBV1	.	.	16	TRBJ2-7	TGCACCAGCAGCCGGGGACTAGCGGGGCCCTCTGACGAGCAGTACTTC	CTSSRGLAGPSDEQYF
TRBV6-5	TRBD2	.	10	TRBJ2-7	TGTGCCAGCGGGAGGGTCGAGCAGTACTTC	CASGRVEQYF
TRBV5-5	.	few	14	TRBJ2-5	TGTGCCAGCAGCTTTGGGGACTGGCAAGAGACCCAGTACTTC	CASSFGDWQETQYF
TRBV29-1	TRBD1	.	14	TRBJ2-1	TGCAGTGTTTCCGGGACAGGGAGGCTCAATGAGCAGTTCTTC	CSVSGTGRLNEQFF
TRBV18	.	.	14	TRBJ1-1	TGTGCCAGCTCAAAGGGACAATTGAACACTGAAGCTTTCTTT	CASSKGQLNTEAFF
TRBV18	.	.	16	TRBJ2-6	TGTGCCAGCTCACCTGCAACAGCCTCTGGGGCCAACGTCCTGACTTTC	CASSPATASGANVLTF
TRBV11-2	.	.	15	TRBJ2-6	TGTGCCAGCAGCTTAGCAGGCTCTGGGGCCAACGTCCTGACTTTC	CASSLAGSGANVLTF
TRBV14	.	.	12	TRBJ2-7	TGTGCCAGTACAGGGAGTTCCCACGAGCAGTACTTC	CASTGSSHEQYF
TRBV14	.	.	15	TRBJ1-6	TGTGCCAGCAGCCAAAGAGACTCCTATAATTCACCCCTCCACTTT	CASSQRDSYNSPLHF
TRBV14	.	.	13	TRBJ1-2	TGTGCCAGCAGCCATAAGGCAGGTTATGGCTACACCTTC	CASSHKAGYGYTF
TRBV18	.	.	16	TRBJ1-3	TGTGCCAGCTCACCACCAACATCGTACTCTGGAAACACCATATATTTT	CASSPPTSYSGNTIYF
TRBV2	.	.	19	TRBJ2-1	TGTGCCATCATCCGCGACAGGGGTTATGCGGGGGGGGCTCACAATGAGCAGTTCTTC	CAIIRDRGYAGGAHNEQFF
TRBV13	.	.	13	TRBJ1-2	TGTGCCAGCAGCTTCGTGGGAGGGAGTGGCTACACCTTC	CASSFVGGSGYTF
TRBV5-1	TRBD1	.	14	TRBJ1-2	TGCGCCAGCAGTTTGGAACAGGGGTCTAATGGCTACACCTTC	CASSLEQGSNGYTF
TRBV6-4	TRBD1	.	16	TRBJ2-2	TGTGCCAGCAGATCCCAGGGGGCGTCGGGCACCGGGGAGCTGTTTTTT	CASRSQGASGTGELFF
TRBV7-2	.	.	16	TRBJ2-7	TGTGCCAGCAGCTTAACCTACCGGGACAACTTTCACGAGCAGTACTTC	CASSLTYRDNFHEQYF
TRBV5-1	TRBD1	.	15	TRBJ2-4	TGCGCCAGCAGCTTGGGTGGACAGGGGGCAGACATTCAGTACTTC	CASSLGGQGADIQYF
TRBV7-9	TRBD2	.	15	TRBJ2-5	TGTGCCAGCAGCTTCTCCTCCGGGGGGGTGGAGACCCAGTACTTC	CASSFSSGGVETQYF
TRBV4-3	TRBD1	.	15	TRBJ1-2	TGCGCCAGCAGCCCTGCTCCGGGACAGGGATTCGGCTACACCTTC	CASSPAPGQGFGYTF
TRBV7-8	TRBD1	.	13	TRBJ1-1	TGTGCCAGCAGCTTAGCGACAGGGGCTGAAGCTTTCTTT	CASSLATGAEAFF
TRBV9	TRBD2	.	18	TRBJ2-6	TGTGCCAGCAGCTCCCCGGGGGGGGAAAGCGCTGGGGCCAACGTCCTGACTTTC	CASSSPGGESAGANVLTF
TRBV29-1	TRBD1	.	16	TRBJ2-5	TGCAGCGTGGGCGCCAGGGGGCGAGAGGGCAGGGAGACCCAGTACTTC	CSVGARGREGRETQYF
TRBV6-1	.	.	13	TRBJ2-7	TGTGCCAGCAGTGACACAATGTCCTACGAGCAGTACTTC	CASSDTMSYEQYF
TRBV25-1	TRBD1	.	12	TRBJ1-2	TGTGCCAGCAGTAAGGGACAGGGACGCTACCCCTTC	CASSKGQGRYPF
TRBV2	TRBD1	.	14	TRBJ2-7	TGTGCCAGCAGTGATGGGACAGGGGGCTTCGAGCAGTACTTC	CASSDGTGGFEQYF
TRBV7-8	.	.	13	TRBJ1-1	TGTGCCAGCAGATACAGGGAAATGGGTGAAGCTTTCTTT	CASRYREMGEAFF
TRBV7-9	TRBD1	.	15	TRBJ2-3	TGTGCCAGCAGCCCGGGACAGGGAAGGATAGATACGCAGTATTTT	CASSPGQGRIDTQYF
TRBV9	.	few	14	TRBJ2-2	TGTGCCACGAGGGGGGGGGAGGAGACCGGGGAGCTGTTTTTT	CATRGGEETGELFF
TRBV7-6	TRBD1	once	13	TRBJ1-3	TGTGCCAGCAGCTTAGGACAGGGTTACACCATATATTTT	CASSLGQGYTIYF
TRBV2	.	.	11	TRBJ1-1	TGTGCCAGCATCGGGGGTGCTGAAGCTTTCTTT	CASIGGAEAFF
TRBV7-2	TRBD1	.	14	TRBJ1-2	TGTGCCAGCAGCTTAGCGGGACAGAACTATGGCTACACCTTC	CASSLAGQNYGYTF
TRBV18	.	few	14	TRBJ2-7	TGTGCCAGCTCACCTGTCGAGGGATCCTACGAGCAGTACTTC	CASSPVEGSYEQYF
TRBV27	TRBD1	.	13	TRBJ2-7	TGTGCCAGCAGTAACAGGGGTCGTGGCGAGCAGTACTTC	CASSNRGRGEQYF
TRBV28	.	.	14	TRBJ1-6	TGTGCCAGCAGTTGGACGGGGGATAATTCACCCCTCCACTTT	CASSWTGDNSPLHF
TRBV5-1	.	.	12	TRBJ1-2	TGCGCCAGCAGCTTATGGGGCGACGGCTACACCTTC	CASSLWGDGYTF